The entry below gives a single T cell receptor beta chain sequence along with its context. What it binds is not known. Exclusion criteria comprised uncontrolled infection, other autoimmune disease, pregnancy or lactation. This record belongs to a study of T cells in Graves' hyperthyroidism and ophthalmopathy. Overall study findings and caveats: Most expanded thyroid clonotypes above 0.001 also appeared in blood.

The TCR beta CDR3 regions underwent amplification using RNA transcripts as the source. Primed by the HTBI set, a first-round RT-PCR was run on the TCR CDR3. MiXCR, run by TCRdb on the multiplex PCR reads, gives a single entry per CDR3 protein. The sample lists some 200,000 distinct CDR3 sequences, roughly a sixth occurring once. V was shortened by 5 bases and J by 5 bases, with 11 bases between the two germline ends. CDR1 is SGHTA and CDR2 is FQGTGA in the germline V gene. The CDR3 contains 13 residues. Sequenced: blood. The receptor was derived from a man in his forties or fifties with Graves' hyperthyroidism. V and J are TRBV7-3 and TRBJ2-3; possible D gene TRBD2, 6 bases. The CDR3 here is CASSANSGDTQYF. In DNA, the CDR3 is TGTGCCAGCAGCGCTAATAGCGGAGATACGCAGTATTTT.